This TCR beta chain was captured in a study of control samples from healthy donors and cancer patients. Profiling relied on immunoSEQ multiplex PCR, and the TCRdb table lists in-frame clones only, not all of them. The data show 100,000 or so clones, approximately 90% seen once. The CDR3 length is 14 residues. V lost 8 bases and J lost 3, with 17 bases in between. In germline, CDR1 is MGHDK, CDR2 SYGVNS. This rearrangement joins TRBV25-1 to TRBJ2-7; the D call may be TRBD1 or TRBD2 (5 bases each). This sequence was found in a man younger than 45 in good health. The sequenced material came from blood. CDR3 in DNA: TGTGCCAGCGAATCGGGGCAGTTAGGCTACGAGCAGTACTTC. Translated, it gives CASESGQLGYEQYF.